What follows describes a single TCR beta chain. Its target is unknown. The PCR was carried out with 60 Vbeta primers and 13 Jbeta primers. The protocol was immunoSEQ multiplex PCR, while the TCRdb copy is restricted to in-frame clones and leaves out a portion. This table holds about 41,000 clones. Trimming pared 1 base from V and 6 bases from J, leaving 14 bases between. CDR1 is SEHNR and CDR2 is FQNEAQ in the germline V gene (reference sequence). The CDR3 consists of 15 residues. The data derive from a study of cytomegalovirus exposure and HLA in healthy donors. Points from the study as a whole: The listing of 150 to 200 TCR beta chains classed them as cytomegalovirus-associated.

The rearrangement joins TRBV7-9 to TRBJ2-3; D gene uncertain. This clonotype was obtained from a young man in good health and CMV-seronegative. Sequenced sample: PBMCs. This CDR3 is CASSLVVATQDTQYF. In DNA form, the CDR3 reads TGTGCCAGCAGCTTAGTGGTCGCCACGCAGGATACGCAGTATTTT.